The next 8 T cell receptor beta chains were all read from a single sample in a study of blood T cell repertoires in COVID-19. Produced via immunoSEQ multiplex PCR; TCRdb's table is partial and in-frame only. The table lists about 110,000 clones, around nine tenths of them singletons. Sequencing was done on a sample of peripheral blood. The receptors shown here come from a man between 35 and 55 years old with acute or convalescent COVID-19.

V gene TRBV5-1 combines with J gene TRBJ2-1, with 7 bases lining up with TRBD2. V gave up 1 base and J gave up 4 bases; unmatched junction bases: 5. CDR1 and CDR2 (germline): SGHRS, YFSETQ. This CDR3 spans 15 amino acids. CDR3 nucleotide sequence: TGCGCCAGCAGCTTGCAAGCGGGGATATACAATGAGCAGTTCTTC. Protein: CASSLQAGIYNEQFF.

The chain joins TRBV19 to TRBJ2-7; D is perhaps TRBD1 (5 bases). Trimming cost V 9 bases and J 3 bases, with 15 bases left between them. Germline CDR1 reads LNHDA; CDR2 reads SQIVND (reference sequence). The length of the CDR3 is 13 residues. CDR3 sequence (DNA): TGTGCCAGCAATCAGGGCGGCGACTACGAGCAGTACTTC. Protein sequence: CASNQGGDYEQYF.

The chain combines TRBV6-5 with TRBJ2-1, with 10 bases that match TRBD2. The CDR3 is made up of 14 amino acids. The ends lost 7 bases at V and 6 bases at J; junction bases unmatched: 6. Germline CDR1 is MNHEY and CDR2 is SVGAGI. The chain's CDR3 is CASTKRTSGNEQFF. CDR3 in DNA: TGTGCCAGCACCAAAAGGACTAGCGGCAATGAGCAGTTCTTC.

The chain recombines TRBV12-3 or TRBV12-4 with TRBJ1-6; no reliable D call. The CDR3 consists of 13 residues. V was pared by 6 bases and J by 4 bases, with 7 bases between. The CDR3: CASSHGYNSPLHF. CDR3 nucleotide sequence: TGTGCCAGCAGCCACGGTTATAATTCACCCCTCCACTTT.

The V gene is TRBV15, the J gene TRBJ2-1; TRBD2 matches at 9 bases. After removal of 10 bases from V and 8 bases from J, the junction contained 15 bases not matched to a gene. Germline-derived CDR1 and CDR2 are LNHNV and YYDKDF (reference sequence). This CDR3 is 15 amino acids long. The CDR3 here is CASGRLRGGIDEQFF. The CDR3 nucleotides read TGTGCCAGCGGTCGCCTGCGGGGGGGTATCGATGAGCAGTTCTTC.

CDR3 residues: CASSKRQYEQYF. CDR3 in DNA: TGTGCCAGCAGCAAAAGACAGTACGAGCAGTACTTC. V and J are TRBV3-1 (or the pseudogene TRBV3-2) and TRBJ2-7; possibly TRBD1 for D (5 bases). The germline CDR1 and CDR2 sequences are LGHDT and YNNKEL (reference sequence). The CDR3 runs 12 residues. V was clipped by 5 bases and J by 4 bases, with 9 bases between them.

This chain uses TRBV6-5 with TRBJ1-1; 9 bases align to TRBD1. V dropped 6 bases and J dropped 0; count of bases not matched to a gene: 5. Looked up from germline, CDR1 is MNHEY and CDR2 is SVGAGI. This CDR3 contains 15 residues. The CDR3 DNA reads as TGTGCCAGCAGCTACAGGGGGCTGGTGAACACTGAAGCTTTCTTT. Its protein is CASSYRGLVNTEAFF.

This clone was counted a few times. This chain uses TRBV3-1 (or the pseudogene TRBV3-2) with TRBJ1-1; D is uncertain. The germline gives CDR1 LGHDT, CDR2 YNNKEL (reference sequence). Trimming removed 0 bases at V and 4 bases at J, with 12 bases between. The length of the CDR3 is 15 residues. CDR3 loop: CASSQEAQSFTEAFF. The CDR3 region has the DNA TGTGCCAGCAGCCAAGAAGCGCAGTCGTTCACTGAAGCTTTCTTT.